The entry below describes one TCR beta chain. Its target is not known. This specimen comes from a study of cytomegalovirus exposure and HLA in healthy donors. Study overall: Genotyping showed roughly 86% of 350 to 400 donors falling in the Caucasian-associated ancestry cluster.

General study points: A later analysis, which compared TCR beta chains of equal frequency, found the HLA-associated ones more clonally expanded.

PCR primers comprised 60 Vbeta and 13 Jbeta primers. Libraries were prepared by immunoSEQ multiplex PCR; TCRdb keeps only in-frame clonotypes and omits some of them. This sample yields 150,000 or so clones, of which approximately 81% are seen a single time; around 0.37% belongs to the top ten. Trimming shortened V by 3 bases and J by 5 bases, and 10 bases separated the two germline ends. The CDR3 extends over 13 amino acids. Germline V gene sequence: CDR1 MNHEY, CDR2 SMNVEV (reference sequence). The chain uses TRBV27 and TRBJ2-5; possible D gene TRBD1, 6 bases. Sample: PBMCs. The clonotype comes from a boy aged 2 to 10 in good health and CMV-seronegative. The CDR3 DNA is TGTGCCAGCAGTTTGTACCAGGGGGAGACCCAGTACTTC. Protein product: CASSLYQGETQYF.